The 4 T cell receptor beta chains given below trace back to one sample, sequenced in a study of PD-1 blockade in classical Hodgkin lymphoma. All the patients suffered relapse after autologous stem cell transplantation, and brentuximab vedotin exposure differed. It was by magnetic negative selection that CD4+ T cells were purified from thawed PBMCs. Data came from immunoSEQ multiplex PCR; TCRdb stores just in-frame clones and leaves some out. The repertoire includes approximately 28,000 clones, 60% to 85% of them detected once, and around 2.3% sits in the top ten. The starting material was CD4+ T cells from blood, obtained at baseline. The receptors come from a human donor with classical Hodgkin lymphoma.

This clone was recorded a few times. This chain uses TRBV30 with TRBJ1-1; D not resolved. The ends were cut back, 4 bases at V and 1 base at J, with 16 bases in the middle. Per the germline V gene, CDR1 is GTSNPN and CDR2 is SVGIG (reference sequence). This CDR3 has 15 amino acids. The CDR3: CAWTKGRWWNTEAFF. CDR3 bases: TGTGCCTGGACCAAAGGAAGGTGGTGGAACACTGAAGCTTTCTTT.

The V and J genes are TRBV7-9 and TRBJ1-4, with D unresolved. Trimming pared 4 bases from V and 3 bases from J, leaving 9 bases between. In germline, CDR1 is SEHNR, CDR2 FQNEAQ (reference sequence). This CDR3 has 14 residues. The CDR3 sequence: CASSSQPSNEKLFF. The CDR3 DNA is TGTGCCAGCAGCTCGCAGCCCTCTAATGAAAAACTGTTTTTT.

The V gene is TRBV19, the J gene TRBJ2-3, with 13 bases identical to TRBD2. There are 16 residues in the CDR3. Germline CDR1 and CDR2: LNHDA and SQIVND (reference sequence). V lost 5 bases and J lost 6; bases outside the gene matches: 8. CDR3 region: CASSRTSGGGRDTQYF. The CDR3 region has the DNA TGTGCCAGTAGTCGGACTAGCGGGGGTGGAAGGGATACGCAGTATTTT.

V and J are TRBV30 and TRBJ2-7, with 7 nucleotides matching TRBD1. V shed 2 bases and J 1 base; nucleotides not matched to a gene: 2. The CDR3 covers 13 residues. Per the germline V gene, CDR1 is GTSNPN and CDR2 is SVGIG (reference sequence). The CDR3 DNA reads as TGTGCCTGGAGTAGGACAGGTTCCTACGAGCAGTACTTC. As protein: CAWSRTGSYEQYF.